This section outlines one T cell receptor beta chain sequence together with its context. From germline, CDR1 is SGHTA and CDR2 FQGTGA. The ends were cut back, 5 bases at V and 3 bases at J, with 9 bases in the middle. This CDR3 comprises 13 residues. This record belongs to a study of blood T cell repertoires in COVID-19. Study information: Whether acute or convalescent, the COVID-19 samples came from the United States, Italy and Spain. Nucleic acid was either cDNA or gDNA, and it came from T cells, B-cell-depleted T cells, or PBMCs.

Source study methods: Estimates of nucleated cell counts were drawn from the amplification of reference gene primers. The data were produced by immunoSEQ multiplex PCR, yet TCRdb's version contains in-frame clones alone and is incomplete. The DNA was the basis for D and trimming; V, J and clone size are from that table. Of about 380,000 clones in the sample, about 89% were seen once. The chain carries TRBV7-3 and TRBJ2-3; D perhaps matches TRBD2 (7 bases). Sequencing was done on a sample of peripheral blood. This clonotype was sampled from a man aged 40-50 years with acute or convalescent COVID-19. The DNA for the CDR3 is TGTGCCAGCAGCGGGGGGGCGACAGATACGCAGTATTTT. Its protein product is CASSGGATDTQYF.